This T cell receptor beta chain comes out of a study of blood T cells in healthy people across ages. Trimming took 5 bases from V and 7 from J; bases not matched to a gene: 12. The CDR3 runs 16 residues. Per germline, CDR1 MDHEN and CDR2 SYDVKM. Through a sample-barcoded 5' primer and a J-beta primer mix, a second PCR was run for roughly 6 to 12 cycles. A single record per CDR3 protein comes from TCRdb applying MiXCR to the 5' RACE reads. Of about 1.8 million distinct CDR3 sequences listed, 49% are singletons. The chain joins TRBV28 to TRBJ2-4; TRBD2 matches at 9 bases. Sequencing used blood. This sequence originates from a middle-aged woman in good health. The CDR3 bases are TGTGCCAGCAGTCCCCTCCGCGCTAGCGGGGTGAACATTCAGTACTTC. This codes for CASSPLRASGVNIQYF.